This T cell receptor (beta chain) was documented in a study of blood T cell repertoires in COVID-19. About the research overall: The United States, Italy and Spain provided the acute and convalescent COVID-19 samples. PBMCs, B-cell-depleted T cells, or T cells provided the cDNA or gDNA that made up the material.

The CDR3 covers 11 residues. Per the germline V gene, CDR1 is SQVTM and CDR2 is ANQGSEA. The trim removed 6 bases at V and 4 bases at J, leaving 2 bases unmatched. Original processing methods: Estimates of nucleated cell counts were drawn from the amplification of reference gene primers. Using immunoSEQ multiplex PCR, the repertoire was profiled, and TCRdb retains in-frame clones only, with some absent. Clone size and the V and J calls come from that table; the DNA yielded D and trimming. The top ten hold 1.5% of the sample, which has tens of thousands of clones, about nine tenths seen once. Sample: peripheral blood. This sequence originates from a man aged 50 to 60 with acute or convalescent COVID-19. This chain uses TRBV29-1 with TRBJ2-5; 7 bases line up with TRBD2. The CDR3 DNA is TGCAGCGTGGGGGAGGGAGAGACCCAGTACTTC. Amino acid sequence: CSVGEGETQYF. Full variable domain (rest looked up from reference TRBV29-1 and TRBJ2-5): SAVISQKPSRDICQRGTSLTIQCQVDSQVTMMFWYRQQPGQSLTLIATANQGSEATYESGFVIDKFPISRPNLTFSTLTVSNMSPEDSSIYLCSVGEGETQYFGPGTRLLVL.